This T cell receptor (beta chain) was identified in a study of human T cells and chemical hapten exposure. About the research overall: Each patch test put 0.01% DPC on the upper back, and results were read at 6 days.

TCRdb itself ran the RACE reads through MiXCR, one entry per CDR3 protein. The sample has tens of thousands of distinct CDR3 sequences, roughly a tenth seen once. The time point denotes: patch test 3, about 24 weeks after DPC sensitization. Documented treatment: therapeutic diphenylcyclopropenone sensitization with weekly scalp DPC. Notes on the study in general: DPC sensitization produced no change in TCRs with frequency above 1 in 1000.

This clonotype was observed a handful of times. Its specificity is not known. This material consisted of whole blood, taken in connection with sensitization to the hapten diphenylcyclopropenone (DPC). This receptor was taken from a woman aged 45-65 years with alopecia areata. Some clones in this sample may be carry-over from other donors' samples.

The CDR3 nucleotides read TGTGCCAGCAGTTTATTTGATCCCAAATTCTCCTATAATTCACCCCTCCACTTT. It encodes CASSLFDPKFSYNSPLHF. The chain joins TRBV27 to TRBJ1-6; D unresolved. This CDR3 has 18 residues. Germline-derived CDR1 and CDR2 are MNHEY and SMNVEV (reference sequence). Trimming shortened V by 1 base and J by 0 bases, and 13 bases separated the two germline ends.